This TCR beta chain was found in a study of blood T cell repertoires in COVID-19. Across the study: Samples of COVID-19 (acute and convalescent) were obtained from the United States, Italy and Spain. From T cells, B-cell-depleted T cells, or PBMCs came the material, which was cDNA or gDNA.

Germline assignment: CDR1 SGHTA and CDR2 FQGNSA. V lost 6 bases and J 1 base, leaving 7 bases between the germline ends. This CDR3 has 13 residues. The assay was immunoSEQ multiplex PCR, and TCRdb's table has in-frame clones only and misses some. The table includes a few hundred thousand clones, 80% to 90% detected once. The specimen sequenced was peripheral blood. The V call is TRBV7-2, the J call TRBJ2-4; possible D gene TRBD2, 5 bases. This TCR came from a middle-aged woman who had recovered from COVID-19. The CDR3 DNA reads as TGTGCCAGCAGTCGCGGGGCCAAAAACATTCAGTACTTC. Translating it yields CASSRGAKNIQYF.